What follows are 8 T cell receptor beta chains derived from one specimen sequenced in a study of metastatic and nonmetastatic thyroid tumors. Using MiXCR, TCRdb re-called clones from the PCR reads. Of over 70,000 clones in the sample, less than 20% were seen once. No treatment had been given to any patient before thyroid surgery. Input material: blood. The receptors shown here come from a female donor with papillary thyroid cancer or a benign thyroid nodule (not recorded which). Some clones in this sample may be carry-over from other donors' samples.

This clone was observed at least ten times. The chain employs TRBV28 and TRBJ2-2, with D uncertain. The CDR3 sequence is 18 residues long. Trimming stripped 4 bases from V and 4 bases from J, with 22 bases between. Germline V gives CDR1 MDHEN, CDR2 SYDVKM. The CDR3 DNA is TGTGCCAGCAGTTCTATCCGGACGGCCGGGTTTATCACCGGGGAGCTGTTTTTT. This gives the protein CASSSIRTAGFITGELFF.

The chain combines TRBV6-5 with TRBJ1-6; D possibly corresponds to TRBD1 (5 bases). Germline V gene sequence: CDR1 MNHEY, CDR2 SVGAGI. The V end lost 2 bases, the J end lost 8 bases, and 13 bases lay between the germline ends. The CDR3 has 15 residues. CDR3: CASSYLDREYSPLHF. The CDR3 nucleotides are TGTGCCAGCAGTTACCTCGACAGAGAGTATTCACCCCTCCACTTT.

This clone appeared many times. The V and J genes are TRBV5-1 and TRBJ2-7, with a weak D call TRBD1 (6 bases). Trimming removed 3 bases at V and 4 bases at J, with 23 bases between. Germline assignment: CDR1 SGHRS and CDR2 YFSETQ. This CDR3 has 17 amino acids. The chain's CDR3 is CASSSIQGPGIGYEQYF. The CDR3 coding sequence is TGCGCCAGCAGCTCGATACAGGGTCCAGGGATCGGGTACGAGCAGTACTTC.

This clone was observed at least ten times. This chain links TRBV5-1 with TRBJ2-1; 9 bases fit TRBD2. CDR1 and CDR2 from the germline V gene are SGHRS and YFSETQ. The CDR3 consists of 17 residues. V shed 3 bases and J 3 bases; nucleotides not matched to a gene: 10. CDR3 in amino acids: CASSSAGGISDYNEQFF. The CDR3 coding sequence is TGCGCCAGCAGCTCAGCGGGAGGAATATCAGACTACAATGAGCAGTTCTTC.

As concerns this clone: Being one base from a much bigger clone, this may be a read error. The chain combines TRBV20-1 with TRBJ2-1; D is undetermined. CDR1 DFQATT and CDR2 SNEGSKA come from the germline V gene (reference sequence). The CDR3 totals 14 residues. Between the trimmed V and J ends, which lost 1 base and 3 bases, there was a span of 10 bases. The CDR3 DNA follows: TGCAGTGCTAGAGTCGCCCGCGTCTACAATGAGCAGTTCTTC. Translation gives CSARVARVYNEQFF.

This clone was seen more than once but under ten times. The CDR3 region is CASSIKGKSGYEQYF. For the CDR3, the DNA is TGTGCCAGCAGTATAAAGGGAAAAAGTGGATACGAGCAGTACTTC. The chain is built from TRBV27 and TRBJ2-7; D is undetermined. Trimming pared 5 bases from V and 4 bases from J, leaving 18 bases between. This CDR3 spans 15 amino acids. From germline, CDR1 is MNHEY and CDR2 SMNVEV (reference sequence).

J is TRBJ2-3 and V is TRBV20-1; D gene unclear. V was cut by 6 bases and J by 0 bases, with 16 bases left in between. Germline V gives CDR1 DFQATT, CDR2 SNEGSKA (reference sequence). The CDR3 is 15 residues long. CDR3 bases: TGCAGTGCGTTTGTGCTAGATGATAGCACAGATACGCAGTATTTT. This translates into CSAFVLDDSTDTQYF.

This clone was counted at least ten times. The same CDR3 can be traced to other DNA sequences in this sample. CDR3 nucleotide sequence: TGTGCCAGCAGCTTTAGAGGGGCGGGGGAGACCCAGTACTTC. Translating gives CASSFRGAGETQYF. The rearrangement links TRBV7-8 to TRBJ2-5; the D gene is possibly TRBD2 (6 bases). Germline values: CDR1 SGHVS, CDR2 FQNEAQ. The CDR3 sequence is 14 residues long. The V and J ends lost 3 bases and 5 bases respectively, with 13 bases between them.